This is a list of T cell receptor beta chains from one sample in a study of OX40 agonist ivuxolimab in advanced cancers. The table came from immunoSEQ multiplex PCR; TCRdb's copy has only in-frame clones and leaves some out. The sample carries over 55,000 clones, roughly nine tenths recorded once. The sequencing here drew on CD4+ or CD8+ T cells sorted from blood, taken in a trial of the OX40 agonist ivuxolimab. The source of these receptors is an adult with an advanced solid tumor such as melanoma, head and neck, liver or kidney cancer. The CDR3 runs from the conserved cysteine through the conserved F or W. The D gene is left open where the match is weak. Clone sizes are given selectively: once, few, many, or a class where the clone is expanded.

D: -
J: TRBJ2-1
V: TRBV7-2
size: once
DNA: TGTGCCAGCAGCTTATTGATCCATGAGCAGTTCTTC
CDR3: CASSLLIHEQFF

D: -
J: TRBJ2-5
V: TRBV27
size: -
DNA: TGTGCCAGCAGCCTAACATTCCGCAGGGGTGGGACCCAGTACTTC
CDR3: CASSLTFRRGGTQYF

D: -
J: TRBJ2-5
V: TRBV5-5
size: once
DNA: TGTGCCAGCAGCCCCCCGGGAGAGACCCAGTACTTC
CDR3: CASSPPGETQYF

D: -
J: TRBJ1-5
V: TRBV6-1
size: -
DNA: TGTGCCAGCAGTGAAAGGAATCAGCCCCAGCATTTT
CDR3: CASSERNQPQHF

D: -
J: TRBJ1-2
V: TRBV6-5
size: -
DNA: TGTGCCAGCAGTTACTCCTGGGGGTTGAGCTATGGCTACACCTTC
CDR3: CASSYSWGLSYGYTF

D: -
J: TRBJ2-1
V: TRBV11-3
size: -
DNA: TGTGCCAGCAGCTTGGGTCTTAGCGGTACCTACAATGAGCAGTTCTTC
CDR3: CASSLGLSGTYNEQFF

D: -
J: TRBJ2-7
V: TRBV4-1
size: -
DNA: TGCGCCAGCAGCGGAGGACAGCTCTACGAGCAGTACTTC
CDR3: CASSGGQLYEQYF

D: TRBD1
J: TRBJ1-3
V: TRBV18
size: -
DNA: TGTGCCAGCTCAGCCCGGGACAGTGGAAACACCATATATTTT
CDR3: CASSARDSGNTIYF

D: TRBD1
J: TRBJ2-5
V: TRBV2
size: -
DNA: TGTGCCAGCAAGGGGGCTCTCCAAGAGACCCAGTACTTC
CDR3: CASKGALQETQYF

D: TRBD1
J: TRBJ2-1
V: TRBV14
size: once
DNA: TGTGCCAGCAGCCAAGGACAGGGGCCCTACCGTTACAATGAGCAGTTCTTC
CDR3: CASSQGQGPYRYNEQFF

D: -
J: TRBJ2-7
V: TRBV7-7
size: -
DNA: TGTGCTAGCAGCCCGCGGGCCAACTCCTACGAGCAGTACTTC
CDR3: CASSPRANSYEQYF

D: TRBD2
J: TRBJ2-2
V: TRBV7-3
size: -
DNA: TGTGCCAGCAGCTTACTAGCGGGAGGGCCAACCGGGGAGCTGTTTTTT
CDR3: CASSLLAGGPTGELFF

D: -
J: TRBJ1-2
V: TRBV10-3
size: -
DNA: TGTGCCATCAGCGAAAGTAACTATGGCTACACCTTC
CDR3: CAISESNYGYTF

D: -
J: TRBJ1-5
V: TRBV15
size: few
DNA: TGTGCCACCAGCAGAGATCGAACAAGGCGGGATCAGCCCCAGCATTTT
CDR3: CATSRDRTRRDQPQHF

D: TRBD1
J: TRBJ2-1
V: TRBV4-1
size: once
DNA: TGCGCCAGCAGCCAGATAGGACAGGGTGGCAATGAGCAGTTCTTC
CDR3: CASSQIGQGGNEQFF

D: TRBD1
J: TRBJ2-6
V: TRBV5-1
size: -
DNA: TGCGCCAGCAGCCAGATCGGACAGGGAGCCTCTGGGGCCAACGTCCTGACTTTC
CDR3: CASSQIGQGASGANVLTF

D: -
J: TRBJ2-7
V: TRBV7-2
size: few
DNA: TGTGCCAGCAGCTTAGTCGGCGGGGCCAGTTTTGCGTACGAGCAGTACTTC
CDR3: CASSLVGGASFAYEQYF

D: -
J: TRBJ1-1
V: TRBV5-3
size: -
DNA: TGTGCCAGAAGCTTCTACACTGAAGCTTTCTTT
CDR3: CARSFYTEAFF

D: -
J: TRBJ2-2
V: TRBV7-6
size: -
DNA: TGTGCCAGCAGCCCCACGACCGGGACTTACACCGGGGAGCTGTTTTTT
CDR3: CASSPTTGTYTGELFF

D: TRBD1
J: TRBJ1-5
V: TRBV28
size: -
DNA: TGTGCCAGCACTTGGACAGGGGCCCAGCATTTT
CDR3: CASTWTGAQHF

D: -
J: TRBJ2-3
V: TRBV5-1
size: -
DNA: TGCGCCAGCAGCTTGTCCCACCGCACAGATACGCAGTATTTT
CDR3: CASSLSHRTDTQYF

D: -
J: TRBJ1-2
V: TRBV28
size: -
DNA: TGTGCCAGCTCAGAGGGCGGGGCCCCTAACTATGGCTACACCTTC
CDR3: CASSEGGAPNYGYTF

D: -
J: TRBJ2-1
V: TRBV4-2
size: -
DNA: TGTGCCAGCAGCCATCATGCTCTCGGGACCCCTAATGAGCAGTTCTTC
CDR3: CASSHHALGTPNEQFF

D: TRBD1
J: TRBJ2-7
V: TRBV6-1
size: -
DNA: TGTGCCAGCAGAGGGACAGGGGCATACGAGCAGTACTTC
CDR3: CASRGTGAYEQYF

D: -
J: TRBJ1-1
V: TRBV11-2
size: -
DNA: TGTGCCAGCAGCCTATCCGTTAACACTGAAGCTTTTTTT
CDR3: CASSLSVNTEAFF

D: TRBD1
J: TRBJ2-2
V: TRBV11-2
size: once
DNA: TGTGCCAGCAGCTTGACAGGGGGCACCGGGGAGCTGTTTTTT
CDR3: CASSLTGGTGELFF

D: TRBD2
J: TRBJ2-1
V: TRBV4-2
size: -
DNA: TGTGCCAGCAGCCAAGATCTTCTAGCGGGAGGGCCCAAGCAGTTCTTC
CDR3: CASSQDLLAGGPKQFF

D: TRBD2
J: TRBJ2-3
V: TRBV4-3
size: -
DNA: TGCGCCAGCAGCCCGGGGGGGACAGATACGCAGTATTTT
CDR3: CASSPGGTDTQYF

D: TRBD2
J: TRBJ2-3
V: TRBV5-1
size: -
DNA: TGCGCCAGCAGCCCCGGCTCTCTAGCGGGAAGTTCAGATACGCAGTATTTT
CDR3: CASSPGSLAGSSDTQYF

D: TRBD1
J: TRBJ2-4
V: TRBV2
size: -
DNA: TGTGCCAGCAGTGAACCGGGACAGGGGGCTTTTGGCAAAAACATTCAGTACTTC
CDR3: CASSEPGQGAFGKNIQYF

D: -
J: TRBJ1-5
V: TRBV2
size: -
DNA: TGTGCCAGCATGAGGGGCCCCAATCAGCCCCAGCATTTT
CDR3: CASMRGPNQPQHF

D: -
J: TRBJ2-7
V: TRBV28
size: -
DNA: TGTGCCAGCAGTTTACGGGCCCACGAGCAGTACTTC
CDR3: CASSLRAHEQYF

D: -
J: TRBJ2-7
V: TRBV18
size: -
DNA: TGTGCCAGCTCGACCGCGGCCTTCACTTACGAGCAGTACTTC
CDR3: CASSTAAFTYEQYF

D: -
J: TRBJ1-4
V: TRBV6-5
size: -
DNA: TGTGCCAGCAGTTACTCGGCCAGGGGAATTGAAAAACTGTTTTTT
CDR3: CASSYSARGIEKLFF

D: TRBD1
J: TRBJ2-5
V: TRBV4-2
size: -
DNA: TGTGCCAGCAGCCAAGGATCAGGGGGCGCTCAAAGGGAGACCCAGTACTTC
CDR3: CASSQGSGGAQRETQYF

D: -
J: TRBJ2-1
V: TRBV7-8
size: -
DNA: TGTGCCAGCGGTTACAATGAGCAGTTCTTC
CDR3: CASGYNEQFF

D: TRBD2
J: TRBJ2-3
V: TRBV6-5
size: -
DNA: TGTGCCAGCAGGACCCTAGCGGGAGGGGGCGATACGCAGTATTTT
CDR3: CASRTLAGGGDTQYF

D: TRBD1
J: TRBJ1-1
V: TRBV4-2
size: -
DNA: TGTGCCAGTGGGGGACAGGGGGCAGACACTGAAGCTTTCTTT
CDR3: CASGGQGADTEAFF

D: TRBD1
J: TRBJ2-3
V: TRBV9
size: -
DNA: TGTGCCAGCAGCGTTGAAGGGGGCGTTCGAGATACGCAGTATTTT
CDR3: CASSVEGGVRDTQYF

D: -
J: TRBJ1-1
V: TRBV10-3
size: -
DNA: TGTGCCATCAGTGAGGAGGGTTTTAGGGCTTTCTTT
CDR3: CAISEEGFRAFF

D: TRBD1
J: TRBJ1-2
V: TRBV7-2
size: -
DNA: TGTGCCAGCAGCTTAGCGGGGACAGCCGCTAACTATGGCTACACCTTC
CDR3: CASSLAGTAANYGYTF

D: -
J: TRBJ1-1
V: TRBV6-5
size: -
DNA: TGTGCCAGCAGTTTCCAAAGGATGAACACTGAAGCTTTCTTT
CDR3: CASSFQRMNTEAFF

D: TRBD2
J: TRBJ2-3
V: TRBV19
size: -
DNA: TGTGCCAGTAGCGTGGGGCTAGCGGGTGGAGATACGCAGTATTTT
CDR3: CASSVGLAGGDTQYF

D: -
J: TRBJ2-5
V: TRBV27
size: -
DNA: TGTGCCAGCAGTCCCCGGACAGAATACCAAGAGACCCAGTACTTC
CDR3: CASSPRTEYQETQYF

D: -
J: TRBJ2-1
V: TRBV7-2
size: -
DNA: TGTGCCAGCAGCCAAACTAACAATGAGCAGTTCTTC
CDR3: CASSQTNNEQFF

D: -
J: TRBJ2-1
V: TRBV2
size: -
DNA: TGTGCCAGCACCCCAACGACTAGGGTCACACACAATGAGCAGTTCTTC
CDR3: CASTPTTRVTHNEQFF

D: TRBD2
J: TRBJ2-1
V: TRBV7-2
size: -
DNA: TGTGCCAGCAGCTTAGTTAGCGGGAGGAAAAATGAGCAGTTCTTC
CDR3: CASSLVSGRKNEQFF

D: -
J: TRBJ2-1
V: TRBV7-3
size: -
DNA: TGTGCCAGCAGCTCTGGGCCCGACTATGAGCAGTTCTTC
CDR3: CASSSGPDYEQFF

D: TRBD2
J: TRBJ2-4
V: TRBV5-4
size: -
DNA: TGTGCCAGCAGCTTGGCTTCAGCGGGAGGTGCCAAAAACATTCAGTACTTC
CDR3: CASSLASAGGAKNIQYF

D: -
J: TRBJ1-6
V: TRBV6-5
size: -
DNA: TGTGCCAGCAGTTACCGCGGGGTGAATTCACCCCTCCACTTT
CDR3: CASSYRGVNSPLHF

D: TRBD2
J: TRBJ2-1
V: TRBV28
size: -
DNA: TGTGCCGGGCGATCTAGCGGGATGGTCGGGAATGAGCAGTTCTTC
CDR3: CAGRSSGMVGNEQFF

D: -
J: TRBJ2-1
V: TRBV29-1
size: -
DNA: TGCAGCGTTAGCACTAGTTGGGATGAGCAGTTCTTC
CDR3: CSVSTSWDEQFF

D: -
J: TRBJ1-5
V: TRBV21-1
size: few
DNA: TGTGCCAGCAGCAAAGCGGAGCACTGTAGCAATCAGCCCCAGCATTTT
CDR3: CASSKAEHCSNQPQHF

D: -
J: TRBJ2-3
V: TRBV5-8
size: few
DNA: TGTGCCAGCAGCTTGGCGTCTAGGGGATCCCCAGATACGCAGTATTTT
CDR3: CASSLASRGSPDTQYF

D: -
J: TRBJ2-7
V: TRBV11-2
size: -
DNA: TGTGCCAGCAGCTATCCGGGGCTCTCCTACGAGCAGTACTTC
CDR3: CASSYPGLSYEQYF

D: -
J: TRBJ2-7
V: TRBV7-2
size: -
DNA: TGTGCCAGCAGCTTGAGCAGCGGAACCCTTTACGAGCAGTACTTC
CDR3: CASSLSSGTLYEQYF

D: TRBD1
J: TRBJ1-1
V: TRBV28
size: -
DNA: TGTGCCAGCAGTGTGTACAGGGGGCGACGGACTGAAGCTTTCTTT
CDR3: CASSVYRGRRTEAFF

D: -
J: TRBJ2-5
V: TRBV2
size: -
DNA: TGTGCCAGCAGCCCCCAGGGGAATGGGGAGACCCAGTACTTC
CDR3: CASSPQGNGETQYF

D: TRBD1
J: TRBJ1-2
V: TRBV27
size: once
DNA: TGTGCCAGCAGTTTTATCCCAGTTCCAGGGGGCGTCGGCTACACCTTC
CDR3: CASSFIPVPGGVGYTF